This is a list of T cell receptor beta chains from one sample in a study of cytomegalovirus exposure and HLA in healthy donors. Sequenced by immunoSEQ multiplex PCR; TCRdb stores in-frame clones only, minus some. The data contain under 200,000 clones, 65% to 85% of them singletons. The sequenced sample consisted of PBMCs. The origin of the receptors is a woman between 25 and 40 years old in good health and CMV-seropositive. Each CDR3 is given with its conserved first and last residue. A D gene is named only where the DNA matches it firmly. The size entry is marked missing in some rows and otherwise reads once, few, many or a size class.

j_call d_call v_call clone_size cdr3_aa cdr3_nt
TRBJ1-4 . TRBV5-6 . CASSFFQGSEKLFF TGTGCCAGCAGCTTTTTTCAAGGGAGTGAAAAACTGTTTTTT
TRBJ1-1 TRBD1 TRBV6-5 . CASKGTVNTEAFF TGTGCCAGCAAAGGGACAGTGAACACTGAAGCTTTCTTT
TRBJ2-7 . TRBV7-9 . CSSSFDSSYEQYF TGTTCCAGCAGCTTTGACAGCTCCTACGAGCAGTACTTC
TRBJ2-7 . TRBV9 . CASSVGQNSYEQYF TGTGCCAGCAGCGTAGGGCAGAACTCCTACGAGCAGTACTTC
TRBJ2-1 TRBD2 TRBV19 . CASSQASGGAGEQFF TGTGCCAGTAGTCAGGCTAGCGGGGGGGCAGGTGAGCAGTTCTTC
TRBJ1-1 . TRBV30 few CAWSIRGTEAFF TGTGCCTGGAGTATCAGGGGCACTGAAGCTTTCTTT
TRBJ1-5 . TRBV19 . CASSTKVGGFMAQHF TGTGCCAGTAGTACCAAGGTCGGGGGATTCATGGCCCAGCATTTT
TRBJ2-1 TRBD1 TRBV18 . CASSPPTGGDSSYNEQFF TGTGCCAGCTCACCACCCACAGGGGGTGATTCCTCCTACAATGAGCAGTTCTTC
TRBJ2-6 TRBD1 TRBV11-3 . CASSSQGTGANVLTF TGTGCCAGCAGCTCACAGGGGACAGGGGCCAACGTCCTGACTTTC
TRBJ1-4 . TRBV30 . CAWGQGVEKLFF TGTGCCTGGGGGCAGGGTGTTGAAAAACTGTTTTTT
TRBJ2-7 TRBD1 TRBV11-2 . CASSLVPGGISEQYF TGTGCCAGCAGCTTAGTCCCAGGGGGCATATCCGAGCAGTACTTC
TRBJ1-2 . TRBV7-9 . CSSSSSLLGRANYGYTF TGTTCCAGCAGCTCGAGCTTGTTGGGGCGAGCTAACTATGGCTACACCTTC
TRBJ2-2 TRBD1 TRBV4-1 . CASSLLETGSTGELFF TGCGCCAGCAGCCTCCTGGAGACAGGGAGCACCGGGGAGCTGTTTTTT
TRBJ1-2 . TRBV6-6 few CASSPVSGVDYGYTF TGTGCCAGCAGTCCTGTTTCAGGGGTCGACTATGGCTACACCTTC
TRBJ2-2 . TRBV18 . CASSPPTLYRTGELFF TGTGCCAGCTCACCACCGACACTTTACAGGACCGGGGAGCTGTTTTTT
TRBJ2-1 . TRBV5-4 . CASSSGRYNEQFF TGTGCCAGCAGCTCGGGAAGGTACAATGAGCAGTTCTTC
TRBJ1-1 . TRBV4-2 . CASSQVGGKNTEAFF TGTGCCAGCAGCCAAGTCGGAGGGAAGAACACTGAAGCTTTCTTT
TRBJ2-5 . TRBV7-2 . CASSSAAGRGQETQYF TGTGCCAGCAGCTCCGCAGCGGGAAGGGGGCAAGAGACCCAGTACTTC
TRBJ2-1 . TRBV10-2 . CASSQYNEQFF TGCGCCAGCAGCCAGTACAATGAGCAGTTCTTC
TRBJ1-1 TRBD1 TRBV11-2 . CASSFNRGTEAFF TGTGCCAGCAGCTTTAACAGGGGCACTGAAGCTTTCTTT
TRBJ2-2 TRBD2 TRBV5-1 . CASSSGSGGNGELFF TGCGCCAGCAGCTCGGGTAGCGGGGGCAACGGGGAGCTGTTTTTT
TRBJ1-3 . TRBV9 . CASSVNRGNTIYF TGTGCCAGCAGCGTAAACAGGGGAAACACCATATATTTT
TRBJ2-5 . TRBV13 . CASTLGRGGLETQYF TGTGCCAGCACCCTGGGGAGGGGGGGCTTAGAGACCCAGTACTTC
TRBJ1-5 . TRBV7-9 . CSSSYTDQPQHF TGTTCCAGCAGCTACACAGATCAGCCCCAGCATTTT
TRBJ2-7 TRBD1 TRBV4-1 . CASTDPGQNAYEQYF TGCGCCAGCACCGATCCGGGACAGAATGCCTACGAGCAGTACTTC
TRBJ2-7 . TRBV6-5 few CASSSRGTYEQYF TGTGCCAGCAGTTCCCGGGGGACCTACGAGCAGTACTTC
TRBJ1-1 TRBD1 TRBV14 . CASSPGQDTEAFF TGTGCCAGCAGCCCCGGACAGGACACTGAAGCTTTCTTT
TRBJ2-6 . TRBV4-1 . CASSQGGDIGSGANVLTF TGCGCCAGCAGCCAAGGAGGCGATATCGGCTCTGGGGCCAACGTCCTGACTTTC
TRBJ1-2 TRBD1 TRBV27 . CASSLWAGGSLGYTF TGTGCCAGCAGTTTATGGGCAGGGGGCTCATTGGGCTACACCTTC
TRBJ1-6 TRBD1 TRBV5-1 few CASSLRDRASPLHF TGCGCCAGCAGCCTCCGGGACAGGGCTTCACCCCTCCACTTT
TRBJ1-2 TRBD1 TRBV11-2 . CASSYSQGNYGYTF TGTGCCAGCAGTTACTCACAGGGGAACTATGGCTACACCTTC
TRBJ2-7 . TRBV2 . CASSYRGGSSYEQYF TGTGCCAGCAGTTACAGGGGGGGGAGCTCCTACGAGCAGTACTTC
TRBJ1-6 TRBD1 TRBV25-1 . CASSRTGNSPLHF TGTGCCAGCAGTCGGACAGGGAATTCACCCCTCCACTTT
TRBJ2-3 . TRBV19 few CASGRWGRTDTQYF TGTGCCAGTGGGAGGTGGGGGAGGACAGATACGCAGTATTTT
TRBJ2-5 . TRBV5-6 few CASSMGPVQETQYF TGTGCCAGCAGCATGGGGCCTGTCCAAGAGACCCAGTACTTC
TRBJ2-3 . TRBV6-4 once CASSDSKDSTTDTQYF TGTGCCAGCAGTGACTCGAAGGACTCTACCACAGATACGCAGTATTTT
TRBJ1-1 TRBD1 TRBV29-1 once CSVHLRGPLNTEAFF TGCAGCGTCCATCTCAGGGGGCCCCTGAACACTGAAGCTTTCTTT
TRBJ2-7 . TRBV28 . CASWSESSYEQYF TGTGCCAGCTGGAGTGAAAGCTCCTACGAGCAGTACTTC
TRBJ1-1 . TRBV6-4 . CASRPIPRSTEAFF TGTGCCAGCAGACCGATTCCGCGGAGCACTGAAGCTTTCTTT
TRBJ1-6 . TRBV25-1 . CASSDSGKGNSPLHF TGTGCCAGCAGTGATTCAGGGAAGGGTAATTCACCCCTCCACTTT
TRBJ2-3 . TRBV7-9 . CASSFTVDTQYF TGTGCCAGCAGCTTTACGGTAGATACGCAGTATTTT
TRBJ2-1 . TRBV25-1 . CASREGPYNEQFF TGTGCCAGCAGGGAGGGCCCCTACAATGAGCAGTTCTTC
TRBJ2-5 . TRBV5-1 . CASKPISGQETQYF TGCGCCAGCAAACCAATTAGCGGCCAAGAGACCCAGTACTTC
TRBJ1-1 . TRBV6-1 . CASRESVNTEAFF TGTGCCAGCAGGGAGAGTGTGAACACTGAAGCTTTCTTT
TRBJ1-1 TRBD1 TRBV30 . CAWSDRGFTEAFF TGTGCCTGGTCGGACAGGGGATTTACTGAAGCTTTCTTT
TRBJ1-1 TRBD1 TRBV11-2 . CASSLLRQGRSAEAFF TGTGCCAGCAGCTTACTCCGACAGGGACGGAGTGCTGAAGCTTTCTTT
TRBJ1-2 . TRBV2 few CASSVQGVGYGYTF TGTGCCAGCAGTGTGCAGGGCGTGGGGTATGGCTACACCTTC
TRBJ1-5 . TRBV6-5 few CASRATGQPQHF TGTGCCAGCAGGGCCACGGGGCAGCCCCAGCATTTT
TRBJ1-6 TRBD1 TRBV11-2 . CASSLAVRDRDGDWSPLHF TGTGCCAGCAGCTTAGCGGTCCGGGACAGGGACGGGGATTGGTCACCCCTCCACTTT
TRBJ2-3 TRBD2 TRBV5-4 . CASSLGLALSPDTQYF TGTGCCAGCAGCTTAGGACTAGCGTTGAGCCCAGATACGCAGTATTTT
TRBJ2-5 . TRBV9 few CASSVGPGGPQETQYF TGTGCCAGCAGCGTCGGACCCGGGGGACCACAAGAGACCCAGTACTTC
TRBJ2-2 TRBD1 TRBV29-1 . CSLRTGGTGELFF TGCAGCCTTCGGACAGGGGGTACCGGGGAGCTGTTTTTT
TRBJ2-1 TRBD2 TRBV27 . CASSFYSGGVDGDEQFF TGTGCCAGCAGTTTTTATAGCGGGGGGGTTGATGGGGATGAGCAGTTCTTC
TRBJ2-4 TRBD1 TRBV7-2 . CASSLARDRGAKNIQYF TGTGCCAGCAGCTTAGCCCGGGACAGGGGAGCCAAAAACATTCAGTACTTC
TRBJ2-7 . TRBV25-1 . CASSDSPNSYEQYF TGTGCCAGCAGTGATAGCCCGAACTCATACGAGCAGTACTTC
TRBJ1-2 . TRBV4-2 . CASSQVFATGGAYGYTF TGTGCCAGCAGCCAAGTCTTTGCCACGGGGGGAGCCTATGGCTACACCTTC
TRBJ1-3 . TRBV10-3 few CAISEVWTARNTIYF TGTGCCATCAGTGAAGTGTGGACAGCGCGAAACACCATATATTTT
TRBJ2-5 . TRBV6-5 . CASSYSPGEETQYF TGTGCCAGCAGTTACTCGCCAGGGGAAGAGACCCAGTACTTC
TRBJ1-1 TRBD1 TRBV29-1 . CSVEYQKITGENTEAFF TGCAGCGTGGAATACCAAAAAATAACAGGGGAGAACACTGAAGCTTTCTTT